This T cell receptor beta chain emerged from a study of blood T cell repertoires in COVID-19. Study as a whole: The analysed material was cDNA or gDNA that came from T cells, B-cell-depleted T cells, or PBMCs.

This CDR3 is built from 13 residues. V was pared by 6 bases and J by 3 bases, with 12 bases between. Germline V gene data show CDR1 as LNHDA and CDR2 as SQIVND (reference sequence). Only in-frame clones appear in the TCRdb table, and some are missing; sequencing was by immunoSEQ multiplex PCR. This table has around 72,000 clones, roughly 86% appearing once. The sequence derives from a woman aged 50 to 60 with acute or convalescent COVID-19. The chain recombines TRBV19 with TRBJ2-7, with D unresolved. The sequencing input was peripheral blood. The CDR3 reads CASSLDNDYEQYF. The CDR3 nucleotides are TGTGCCAGTAGCCTAGATAATGACTACGAGCAGTACTTC.